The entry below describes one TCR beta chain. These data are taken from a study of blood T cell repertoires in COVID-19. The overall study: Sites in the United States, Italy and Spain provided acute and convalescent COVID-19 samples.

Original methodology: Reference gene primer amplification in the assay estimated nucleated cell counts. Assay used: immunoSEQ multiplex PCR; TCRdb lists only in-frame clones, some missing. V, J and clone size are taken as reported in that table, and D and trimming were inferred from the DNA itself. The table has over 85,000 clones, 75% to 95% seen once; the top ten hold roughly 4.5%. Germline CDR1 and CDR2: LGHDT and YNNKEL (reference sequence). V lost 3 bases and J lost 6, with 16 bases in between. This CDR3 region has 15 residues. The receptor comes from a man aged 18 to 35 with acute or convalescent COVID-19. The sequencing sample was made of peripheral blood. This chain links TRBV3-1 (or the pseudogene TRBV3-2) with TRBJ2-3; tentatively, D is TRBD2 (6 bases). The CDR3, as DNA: TGTGCCAGCAGCCACATGGGGGGACTCCGGGATACGCAGTATTTT. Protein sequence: CASSHMGGLRDTQYF.